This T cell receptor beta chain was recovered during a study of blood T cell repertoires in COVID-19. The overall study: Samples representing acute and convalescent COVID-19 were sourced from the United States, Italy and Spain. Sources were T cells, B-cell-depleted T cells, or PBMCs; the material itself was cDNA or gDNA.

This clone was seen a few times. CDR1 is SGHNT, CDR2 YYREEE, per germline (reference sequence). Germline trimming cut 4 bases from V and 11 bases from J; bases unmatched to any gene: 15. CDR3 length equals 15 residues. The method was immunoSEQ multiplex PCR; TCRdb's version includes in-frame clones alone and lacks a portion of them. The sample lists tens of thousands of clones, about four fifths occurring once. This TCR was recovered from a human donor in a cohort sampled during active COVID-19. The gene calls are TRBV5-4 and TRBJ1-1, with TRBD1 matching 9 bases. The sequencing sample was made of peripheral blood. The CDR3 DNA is TGTGCCAGCAGCCGAACAGGGGGCCCCGTTCTGGGGGCTTTCTTT. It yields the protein CASSRTGGPVLGAFF.